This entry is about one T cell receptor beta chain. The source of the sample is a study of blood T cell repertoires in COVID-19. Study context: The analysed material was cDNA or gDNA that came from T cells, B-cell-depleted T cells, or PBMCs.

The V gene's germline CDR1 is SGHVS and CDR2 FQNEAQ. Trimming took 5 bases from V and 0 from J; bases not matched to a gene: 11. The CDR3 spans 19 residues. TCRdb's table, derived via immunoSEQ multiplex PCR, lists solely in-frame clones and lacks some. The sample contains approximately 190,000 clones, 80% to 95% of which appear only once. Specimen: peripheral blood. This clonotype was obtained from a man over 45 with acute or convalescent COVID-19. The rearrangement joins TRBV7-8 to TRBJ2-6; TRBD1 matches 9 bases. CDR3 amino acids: CASSPRVGQGISGANVLTF. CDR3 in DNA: TGTGCCAGCAGCCCGCGGGTCGGACAGGGGATCTCTGGGGCCAACGTCCTGACTTTC.